This T cell receptor (beta chain) appears in the sequencing data of a study of response to subunit inactivated influenza vaccine. TCRdb used MiXCR to reprocess the RT-PCR reads, holding one entry per CDR3 protein. This sample yields under 550,000 distinct CDR3 sequences, of which approximately 7.3% are seen a single time; around 14% belongs to the top ten. A remark on this clonotype: What it recognizes is unknown.

Study-level findings and limits: Authors suggested each seasonal influenza vaccination recruits few new T cells.

V dropped 6 bases and J dropped 7; count of bases not matched to a gene: 11. The CDR3 is 14 residues long. Per the germline V gene, CDR1 is MNHNS and CDR2 is SASEGT. The receptor was isolated from a man between 50 and 70 years old who received an inactivated influenza vaccine. V gene TRBV6-1 combines with J gene TRBJ2-7; TRBD1 matches at 8 bases. The sample was PBMCs from blood, taken about 23 months after vaccination. The CDR3 region is CASRPGQGPVEQYF. CDR3 nucleotides: TGTGCCAGCAGACCCGGACAGGGCCCCGTTGAGCAGTACTTC.